This T cell receptor beta chain is from a study of blood T cell repertoires in COVID-19. At the level of the study: Samples representing acute and convalescent COVID-19 were sourced from the United States, Italy and Spain.

Cohorts were based on clinical histories the participants reported. Recovery among Cohort 3 donors was established by two negative PCRs, clearance, or symptom resolution. The CDR3 runs 14 residues. Germline V gene data show CDR1 as SGHAT and CDR2 as FQNNGV. V lost 3 bases and J 6 bases, leaving 13 bases between the germline ends. This table comes from immunoSEQ multiplex PCR, and its TCRdb copy is limited to in-frame clones, with some not included. The sample lists fewer than 150,000 clones; 83% were seen once. This clonotype originated in a man between 25 and 39 years old who had recovered from COVID-19. This rearrangement joins TRBV11-2 to TRBJ2-3, with D possibly matching TRBD1 (5 bases). Sequencing used PBMCs or T cells enriched from blood (not recorded which). CDR3: CASSFGHTTDTQYF. The CDR3 bases are TGTGCCAGCAGCTTCGGACATACTACGGATACGCAGTATTTT.